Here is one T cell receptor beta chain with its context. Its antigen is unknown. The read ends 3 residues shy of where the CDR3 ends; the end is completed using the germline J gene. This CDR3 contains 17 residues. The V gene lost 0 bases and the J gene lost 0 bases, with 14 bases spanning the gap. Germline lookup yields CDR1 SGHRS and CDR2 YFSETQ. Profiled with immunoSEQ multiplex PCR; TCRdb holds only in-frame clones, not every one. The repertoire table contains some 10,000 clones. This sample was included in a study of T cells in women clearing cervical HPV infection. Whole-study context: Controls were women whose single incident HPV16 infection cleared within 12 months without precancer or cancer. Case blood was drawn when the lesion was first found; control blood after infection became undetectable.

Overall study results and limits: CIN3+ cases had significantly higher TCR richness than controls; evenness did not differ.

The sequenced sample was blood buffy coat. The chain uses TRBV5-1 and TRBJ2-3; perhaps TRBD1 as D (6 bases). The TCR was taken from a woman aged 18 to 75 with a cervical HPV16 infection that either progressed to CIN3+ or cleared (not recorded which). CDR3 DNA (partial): TGCGCCAGCAGCTTGGCAGGGGACGGTCCTAGCACAGATACG. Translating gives CASSLAGDGPSTDT. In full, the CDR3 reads CASSLAGDGPSTDTQYF.